The clone carrying this T cell receptor beta chain was seen a few times. Its target is not known. This record comes from a study of beta chain features in type 1 diabetes. Findings and caveats of the study: For Type 1 diabetes patients, all four CD4+ subsets carried TCRB CDR3s that were moderately but significantly shorter. Sampled from patients, naive, central memory and Treg TCRB repertoires appeared more similar than those sampled from healthy donors.

Trimming shortened V by 2 bases and J by 8 bases, and 14 bases separated the two germline ends. Germline assignment: CDR1 SGHRS and CDR2 YFSETQ. This CDR3 spans 14 amino acids. Investigators reverse transcribed all isolated RNA, so they sequenced expressed TCRB transcripts. Clones were sequenced by immunoSEQ multiplex PCR, and TCRdb holds only the in-frame ones, with some missing. The sample holds some 660,000 clones, more than 12% seen once. The source of this sequence is a man aged 18 to 29 with type 1 diabetes. Input material: naive CD4+ T cells from blood. The V gene is TRBV5-1, the J gene TRBJ2-1, with unresolved D. CDR3 amino acids: CASSLQPNADEQFF. For the CDR3, the DNA is TGCGCCAGCAGCTTACAGCCGAACGCGGATGAGCAGTTCTTC.